The rows below give T cell receptor beta chains drawn from one sample of a study of cytomegalovirus exposure and HLA in healthy donors. TCRdb's copy holds only in-frame clones and misses some; the assay was immunoSEQ multiplex PCR. The table records hundreds of thousands of clones, just over 70% of them present only once. The source material was PBMCs. Receptors were obtained from a female donor in good health and CMV-seronegative. The CDR3 runs from the conserved cysteine through the conserved F or W.

j_call v_call cdr3_aa
TRBJ2-7 TRBV6-5 CASKETWSSYEQYF
TRBJ2-1 TRBV5-4 CASSPPLRSEQFF
TRBJ2-1 TRBV4-2 CASSLPKGGDYNEQFF
TRBJ2-1 TRBV30 CAWSVRQSGLAGQYNEQFF
TRBJ1-1 TRBV7-9 CASSSGTDTGTTEAFF
TRBJ2-6 TRBV7-2 CASSLLGVRGANVLTF
TRBJ2-3 TRBV6-4 CASSDHPGVGPDTQYF
TRBJ2-7 TRBV2 CASSRDRGQYEQYF
TRBJ2-7 TRBV18 CASSGARGPTYEQYF
TRBJ2-7 TRBV7-2 CASSLRQGRSYEQYF
TRBJ2-1 TRBV2 CASSAIWTSGREDEQFF
NA TRBV19 CASSISDSSSYEQYF
TRBJ1-1 TRBV27 CASSRRGSGEAFF
TRBJ2-5 TRBV14 CASSQNTGVETQYF
TRBJ1-1 TRBV5-4 CASSLWNTEAFF
TRBJ1-5 TRBV6-6 CASIPRAAEPQHF
TRBJ2-1 TRBV5-1 CASSTGLAGVRNEQFF
TRBJ2-2 TRBV5-1 CASTPGAGELFF
TRBJ1-2 TRBV5-1 CASSFGVHGYTF
TRBJ1-5 TRBV11-2 CASSLVDINQPQHF
TRBJ2-1 TRBV19 CASTPGTSGAYNEQFF
TRBJ2-1 TRBV6-4 CASSASGTRGYNEQFF
TRBJ2-7 TRBV11-2 CASSPQGGAGGEQYF
TRBJ1-1 TRBV6-1 CASSESRRPQMRGAFF
TRBJ1-5 TRBV30 CAWSVPQGAGGQPQHF
TRBJ2-1 TRBV11-3 CASLGKREGARAYNEQFF
TRBJ2-7 TRBV28 CASSLLGDGTGVYEQYF
TRBJ2-7 TRBV29-1 CSVGTGAYEQYF
TRBJ1-2 TRBV6-1 CASSEAGGSYGYTF
TRBJ2-5 TRBV6-5 CASSYGQGAETQYF
TRBJ2-3 TRBV5-4 CASSLRGLADPSTDTQYF
TRBJ1-5 TRBV18 CASSFREDSNQPQHF
TRBJ2-1 TRBV5-1 CASISGTSGNEQFF
TRBJ2-5 TRBV27 CASSLSGIGTDEETQYF
TRBJ1-2 TRBV28 CASSPSGYGYTF
TRBJ1-2 TRBV27 CASSGRGLGYGYTF
NA TRBV2 CASSDPRDSYEQYF
TRBJ2-7 TRBV7-9 CSSSSTGQYYEQYF